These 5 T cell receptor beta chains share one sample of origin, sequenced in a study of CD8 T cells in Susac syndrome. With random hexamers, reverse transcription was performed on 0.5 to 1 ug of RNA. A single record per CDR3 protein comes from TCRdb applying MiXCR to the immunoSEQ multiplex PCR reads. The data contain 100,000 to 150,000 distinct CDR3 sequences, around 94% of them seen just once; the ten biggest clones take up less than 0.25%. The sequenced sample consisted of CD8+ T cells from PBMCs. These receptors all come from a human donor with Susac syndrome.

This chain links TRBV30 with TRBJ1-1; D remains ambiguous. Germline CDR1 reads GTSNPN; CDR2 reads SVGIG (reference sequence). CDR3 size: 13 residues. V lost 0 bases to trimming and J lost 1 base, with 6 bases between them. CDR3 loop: CAWSVHGNTEAFF. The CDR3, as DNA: TGTGCCTGGAGTGTACACGGGAACACTGAAGCTTTCTTT.

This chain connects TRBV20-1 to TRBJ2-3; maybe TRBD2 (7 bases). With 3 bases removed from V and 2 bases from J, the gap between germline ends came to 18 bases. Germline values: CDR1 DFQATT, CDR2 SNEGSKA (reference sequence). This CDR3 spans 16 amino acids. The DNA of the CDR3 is TGCAGTGCTAGGTCCGGGTACGGGGGGCTCACAGATACGCAGTATTTT. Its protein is CSARSGYGGLTDTQYF.

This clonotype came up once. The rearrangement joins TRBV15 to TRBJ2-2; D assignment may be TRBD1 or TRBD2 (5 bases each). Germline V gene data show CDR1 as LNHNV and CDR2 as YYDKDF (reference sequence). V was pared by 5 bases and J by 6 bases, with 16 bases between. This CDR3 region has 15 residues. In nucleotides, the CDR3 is TGTGCCACCAGCGGCCTTGGGGACCTGCCCGGGGAGCTGTTTTTT. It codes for CATSGLGDLPGELFF.

CDR3 sequence: CASSPFTGTEAFF. CDR3 DNA sequence: TGCGCCAGCAGCCCTTTTACCGGGACTGAAGCTTTCTTT. This chain links TRBV4-1 with TRBJ1-1; D call uncertain. Per the germline V gene, CDR1 is MGHRA and CDR2 is YSYEKL. The CDR3 runs 13 residues. Trimming removed 4 bases at V and 5 bases at J, with 11 bases between.

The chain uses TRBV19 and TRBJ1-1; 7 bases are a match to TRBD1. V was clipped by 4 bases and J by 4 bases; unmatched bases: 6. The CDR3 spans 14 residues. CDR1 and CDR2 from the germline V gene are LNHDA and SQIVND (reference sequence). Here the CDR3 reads CASSTPDRFTEAFF. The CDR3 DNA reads TGTGCCAGTAGTACGCCGGACAGGTTCACTGAAGCTTTCTTT.